One sample yielded the 21 T cell receptor beta chains listed below, sequenced in a study of shared clonotypes between healthy human individuals. Sequencing was performed with immunoSEQ multiplex PCR; in TCRdb, only in-frame clones are kept and a portion is missing. The data show 650,000 to 700,000 clones, about 90% seen once. The sequenced sample was memory CD8+ T cells from PBMCs. The subset: CD45RO+ cells pooled with CCR7-negative TemRA cells. These receptors originate from a man younger than 30 in good health. Some clones in this sample may be carry-over from other donors' samples.

The rearrangement joins TRBV7-9 to TRBJ2-7; D possibly matches TRBD1 or TRBD2 (6 bases each). Per the germline V gene, CDR1 is SEHNR and CDR2 is FQNEAQ (reference sequence). This CDR3 is 16 amino acids long. V lost 5 bases and J 2 bases, leaving 19 bases between the germline ends. In nucleotides, the CDR3 is TGTGCCAGCAGCCTCGGAGGGGGATTTTCCACCTACGAGCAGTACTTC. Its protein is CASSLGGGFSTYEQYF.

The J gene is TRBJ1-5, the V gene TRBV10-3, with no clear D. Trimming stripped 0 bases from V and 2 bases from J, with 8 bases between. This CDR3 spans 15 amino acids. CDR1 is ENHRY and CDR2 is SYGVKD in the germline V gene. This chain's CDR3 is CAISESDGGNQPQHF. CDR3 coding DNA: TGTGCCATCAGTGAGTCCGACGGGGGCAATCAGCCCCAGCATTTT.

This chain connects TRBV4-1 to TRBJ1-5; D gene unclear. Germline CDR1 and CDR2: MGHRA and YSYEKL. There are 15 residues in the CDR3. V lost 1 base and J lost 1, with 8 bases in between. CDR3 sequence: CASSQVEGSNQPQHF. The CDR3 bases are TGCGCCAGCAGCCAAGTCGAAGGCAGCAATCAGCCCCAGCATTTT.

The chain joins TRBV6-4 to TRBJ2-6; unclear D gene. Germline CDR1 is MRHNA and CDR2 is SNTAGT. The CDR3 has 14 residues. The V end lost 4 bases, the J end lost 0 bases, and 4 bases lay between the germline ends. The CDR3 loop is CASSAYSGANVLTF. CDR3 nucleotide sequence: TGTGCCAGCAGTGCCTACTCTGGGGCCAACGTCCTGACTTTC.

CDR3 sequence: CASSPRTSGLTGELFF. In DNA form, the CDR3 reads TGTGCCAGCAGTCCACGGACTAGCGGATTAACCGGGGAGCTGTTTTTT. The V gene is TRBV28, the J gene TRBJ2-2; 10 bases are shared with TRBD2. The V gene's germline CDR1 is MDHEN and CDR2 SYDVKM. V lost 5 bases and J lost 5; bases outside the gene matches: 8. The CDR3 spans 16 residues.

The rearrangement joins TRBV10-3 to TRBJ1-1; D is perhaps TRBD1 (5 bases). Trimming took 10 bases from V and 3 from J, leaving 21 bases between them. The CDR3 sequence is 15 residues long. From germline, CDR1 is ENHRY and CDR2 SYGVKD. The DNA of the CDR3 is TGTGCCACTGCCCTTGGGGGACGGTTAGACACTGAAGCTTTCTTT. Its protein is CATALGGRLDTEAFF.

This chain joins TRBV6-6 and TRBJ2-7; maybe TRBD1 (5 bases). CDR3 length: 15 residues. V lost 0 bases, J lost 6 bases, and 15 bases lay in between. CDR1 MNHNY and CDR2 SVGAGI come from the germline V gene (reference sequence). CDR3 sequence: CASSYSQAPKSEQYF. The DNA for the CDR3 is TGTGCCAGCAGTTACTCACAGGCCCCAAAGAGCGAGCAGTACTTC.

Concerning this clone: One junction end does not reproduce the germline sequence, and a read error may be involved. CDR3 sequence reads: CASSFGNVGSEAFF. The CDR3 DNA reads as TGTGCCAGCAGCTTTGGGAATGTTGGTAGTGAAGCTTTCTTT. The genes are TRBV5-1 and TRBJ1-1, with no clear D. There are 14 residues in the CDR3. Germline values: CDR1 SGHRS, CDR2 YFSETQ.

The rearrangement links TRBV27 to TRBJ2-2, with TRBD2 matching over 9 bases. There are 17 residues in the CDR3. CDR1 is MNHEY, CDR2 SMNVEV, per germline (reference sequence). V lost 6 bases to trimming and J lost 2 bases; unmatched junction nucleotides: 10. For the CDR3, the DNA is TGTGCCAGCAGCCACAGTCTAGCGGGATTTAACACCGGGGAGCTGTTTTTT. As protein: CASSHSLAGFNTGELFF.

The chain combines TRBV7-2 with TRBJ1-1, with D unclear. There are 15 residues in the CDR3. The germline V gene encodes CDR1 SGHTA and CDR2 FQGNSA. V dropped 3 bases and J dropped 0 bases, with 11 bases sitting between them. CDR3 DNA sequence: TGTGCCAGCAGCTTGGCAGAAAGGATGAACACTGAAGCTTTCTTT. The encoded protein is CASSLAERMNTEAFF.

This clone has a single count. The chain recombines TRBV7-9 with TRBJ2-2; perhaps D is TRBD1 or TRBD2 (5 bases each). V lost 4 bases, J lost 3 bases, and 12 bases lay in between. Per germline, CDR1 SEHNR and CDR2 FQNEAQ (reference sequence). The CDR3 is made up of 15 amino acids. CDR3 bases: TGTGCCAGCAGCTCATCCGGGACCTACACCGGGGAGCTGTTTTTT. It yields the protein CASSSSGTYTGELFF.

The CDR3 sequence is CASSPTSWAEQYF. The CDR3 coding sequence is TGTGCCAGCAGCCCTACCTCTTGGGCCGAGCAGTACTTC. The V gene is TRBV2, the J gene TRBJ2-7; the D is unclear. This CDR3 is 13 amino acids long. Germline CDR1 is SNHLY and CDR2 is FYNNEI. Trimming stripped 6 bases from V and 6 bases from J, with 15 bases between.

The rearrangement uses TRBV27 and TRBJ1-4, with D unresolved. Trimming took off 3 bases at V and 1 base at J, with 12 bases between the two ends. Germline V CDR1 and CDR2: MNHEY, SMNVEV (reference sequence). The CDR3 sequence is 16 residues long. The CDR3 here is CASSFLLGITNEKLFF. The CDR3 bases are TGTGCCAGCAGTTTTTTGTTAGGGATAACTAATGAAAAACTGTTTTTT.

J is TRBJ1-1 and V is TRBV15; weak D call: TRBD1 (6 bases). Trimming removed 1 base at V and 11 bases at J, with 20 bases between. The CDR3 is made up of 15 amino acids. Germline CDR1 LNHNV, CDR2 YYDKDF (reference sequence). The CDR3 DNA sequence: TGTGCCACCAGCAGAGGCCTAGCAGTTTTGGGGGCGGCTTTCTTT. It yields the protein CATSRGLAVLGAAFF.

The chain combines TRBV7-2 with TRBJ2-5, with D uncertain. The CDR3 consists of 13 residues. CDR1 SGHTA and CDR2 FQGNSA come from the germline V gene. V was trimmed by 1 base and J by 3 bases, leaving 6 bases between them. The CDR3: CASSLDPEETQYF. Written as DNA, the CDR3 is TGTGCCAGCAGCTTAGATCCCGAAGAGACCCAGTACTTC.

This chain connects TRBV19 to TRBJ2-1; 8 positions match TRBD1. V lost 3 bases to trimming and J lost 6 bases; unmatched junction nucleotides: 7. The CDR3 sequence is 15 residues long. Germline V gene sequence: CDR1 LNHDA, CDR2 SQIVND (reference sequence). The CDR3 sequence: CASSIWTGSPNEQFF. The CDR3 DNA follows: TGTGCCAGTAGTATCTGGACAGGGAGCCCCAATGAGCAGTTCTTC.

The chain joins TRBV5-6 to TRBJ1-2; D is uncertain. Looked up from germline, CDR1 is SGHDT and CDR2 is YYEEEE. V lost 2 bases to trimming and J lost 8 bases, with 28 bases between them. The CDR3 has 18 residues. In nucleotides, the CDR3 is TGTGCCAGCAGCTTTGGGTATCTCTTGACCCTAATCCATGGAGGCTACACCTTC. Translating gives CASSFGYLLTLIHGGYTF. The full variable domain, its missing parts supplied by reference TRBV5-6 and TRBJ1-2, is DAGVTQSPTHLIKTRGQQVTLRCSPKSGHDTVSWYQQALGQGPQFIFQYYEEEERQRGNFPDRFSGHQFPNYSSELNVNALLLGDSALYLCASSFGYLLTLIHGGYTFGSGTRLTVV.

The V gene is TRBV29-1, the J gene TRBJ2-1, with TRBD1 matching 7 bases. The CDR3 is made up of 14 amino acids. The trim removed 3 bases at V and 2 bases at J, leaving 4 bases unmatched. Germline assignment: CDR1 SQVTM and CDR2 ANQGSEA. Here the CDR3 reads CSVDGQVAYNEQFF. The CDR3, as DNA: TGCAGCGTTGATGGACAGGTGGCCTACAATGAGCAGTTCTTC.

This chain links TRBV7-9 with TRBJ2-1, with D unclear. Germline assignment: CDR1 SEHNR and CDR2 FQNEAQ (reference sequence). There are 10 residues in the CDR3. V was shortened by 9 bases and J by 8 bases, with 8 bases between the two germline ends. The CDR3 spells CASHLDEQFF. CDR3 bases: TGTGCCAGTCACCTGGATGAGCAGTTCTTC.

This CDR3 reads CASSLAATWTGRNEQFF. The CDR3 nucleotides read TGCGCCAGCAGTCTCGCGGCGACCTGGACAGGGCGGAATGAGCAGTTCTTC. This chain joins TRBV5-1 and TRBJ2-1; 8 bases align to TRBD1. J lost 7 bases, V lost 5 bases, and 17 bases had no gene match. Germline V gene lookup returns CDR1 SGHRS and CDR2 YFSETQ. The CDR3 runs 17 residues.

As regards this clone: A much larger clonotype is one base distant, so this may be a read error. This chain uses TRBV5-6 with TRBJ1-5; D is uncertain. There are 12 residues in the CDR3. Germline V CDR1 and CDR2: SGHDT, YYEEEE. V was shortened by 1 base and J by 4 bases, with 3 bases between the two germline ends. The CDR3 region is CASSLSNQPQHF. The DNA of the CDR3 is TGTGCCAGCAGCTTGAGTAATCAGCCCCAGCATTTT.